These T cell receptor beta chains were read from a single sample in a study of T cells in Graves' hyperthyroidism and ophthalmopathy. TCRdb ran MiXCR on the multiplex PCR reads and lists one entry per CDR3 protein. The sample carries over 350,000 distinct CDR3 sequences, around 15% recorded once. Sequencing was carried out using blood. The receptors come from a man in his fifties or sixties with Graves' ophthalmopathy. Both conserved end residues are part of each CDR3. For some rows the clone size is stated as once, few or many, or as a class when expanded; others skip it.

cdr3_aa: CASSRGNEQFF; j_call: TRBJ2-1; v_call: TRBV11-2; clone_size: many
cdr3_aa: CASSKDRADNEQFF; j_call: TRBJ2-1; v_call: TRBV18; clone_size: .
cdr3_aa: CASSAKRGLAGVRANEQFF; j_call: TRBJ2-1; v_call: TRBV6-1; clone_size: .
cdr3_aa: CASSVLAENNEQFF; j_call: TRBJ2-1; v_call: TRBV2; clone_size: many
cdr3_aa: CASSNTGTSGYEQYF; j_call: TRBJ2-7; v_call: TRBV19; clone_size: many
cdr3_aa: CATSDPRGSTNEKLFF; j_call: TRBJ1-4; v_call: TRBV24-1; clone_size: few
cdr3_aa: CATSGHRATDTQYF; j_call: TRBJ2-3; v_call: TRBV24-1; clone_size: many
cdr3_aa: CASSLAVGAGKLYNEQFF; j_call: TRBJ2-1; v_call: TRBV5-1; clone_size: many
cdr3_aa: CASSSYLIGEQYF; j_call: TRBJ2-7; v_call: TRBV27; clone_size: few
cdr3_aa: CASSVGPGTGNEQFF; j_call: TRBJ2-1; v_call: TRBV9; clone_size: many
cdr3_aa: CASSPPPSWGTEAFF; j_call: TRBJ1-1; v_call: TRBV7-8; clone_size: few
cdr3_aa: CASSLENEGQIEAFF; j_call: TRBJ1-1; v_call: TRBV5-1; clone_size: many
cdr3_aa: CAKMGLAEGETYEQYF; j_call: TRBJ2-7; v_call: TRBV2; clone_size: many
cdr3_aa: CASSYRVDYGYTF; j_call: TRBJ1-2; v_call: TRBV6-1; clone_size: many
cdr3_aa: CASRNLWAGGYTF; j_call: TRBJ1-2; v_call: TRBV9; clone_size: few
cdr3_aa: CASSITLAGVHNEQFF; j_call: TRBJ2-1; v_call: TRBV19; clone_size: few
cdr3_aa: CASRRDRDVSGNTIYF; j_call: TRBJ1-3; v_call: TRBV6-1; clone_size: .
cdr3_aa: CASSLEPGEAAQYF; j_call: TRBJ2-5; v_call: TRBV11-2; clone_size: many
cdr3_aa: CSARELSSEKLFF; j_call: TRBJ1-4; v_call: TRBV20-1; clone_size: few
cdr3_aa: CASSPPSKAGKGETQYF; j_call: TRBJ2-5; v_call: TRBV18; clone_size: many
cdr3_aa: CASSQVPRGSDTQYF; j_call: TRBJ2-3; v_call: TRBV3-1; clone_size: .
cdr3_aa: CSAEGASGSGVYEQFF; j_call: TRBJ2-1; v_call: TRBV29-1; clone_size: .
cdr3_aa: CSAETSLYEQYF; j_call: TRBJ2-7; v_call: TRBV20-1; clone_size: many
cdr3_aa: CSARLPRDRGRGYGYTF; j_call: TRBJ1-2; v_call: TRBV20-1; clone_size: many
cdr3_aa: CASRLSLSSYNEQFF; j_call: TRBJ2-1; v_call: TRBV27; clone_size: few
cdr3_aa: CASSQDGRLTDTQYF; j_call: TRBJ2-3; v_call: TRBV3-1; clone_size: many
cdr3_aa: CASHSAADTDTQYF; j_call: TRBJ2-3; v_call: TRBV7-9; clone_size: many
cdr3_aa: CASSVDRGLEQYF; j_call: TRBJ2-7; v_call: TRBV5-6; clone_size: many
cdr3_aa: CSVTRGGYEQYF; j_call: TRBJ2-7; v_call: TRBV29-1; clone_size: many
cdr3_aa: CASSVGGSSTDTQYF; j_call: TRBJ2-3; v_call: TRBV9; clone_size: few
cdr3_aa: CASSQGGGTGTDTQYF; j_call: TRBJ2-3; v_call: TRBV5-1; clone_size: many
cdr3_aa: CASSLSSAGGNTIYF; j_call: TRBJ1-3; v_call: TRBV12-3/TRBV12-4; clone_size: .
cdr3_aa: CASSDTAYNEQFF; j_call: TRBJ2-1; v_call: TRBV2; clone_size: many
cdr3_aa: CASSRSPGTGSGEQFF; j_call: TRBJ2-1; v_call: TRBV7-8; clone_size: few
cdr3_aa: CASSLVAGDRNEQFF; j_call: TRBJ2-1; v_call: TRBV11-3; clone_size: many
cdr3_aa: CASSLQGASEAFF; j_call: TRBJ1-1; v_call: TRBV18; clone_size: .
cdr3_aa: CASRPWGSGRVGEQFF; j_call: TRBJ2-1; v_call: TRBV6-2/TRBV6-3; clone_size: many
cdr3_aa: CASSLILLGSGNQPQHF; j_call: TRBJ1-5; v_call: TRBV28; clone_size: .
cdr3_aa: CASGKLDRGQGAEAFF; j_call: TRBJ1-1; v_call: TRBV12-5; clone_size: many
cdr3_aa: CSVTVGTGVDYGYTF; j_call: TRBJ1-2; v_call: TRBV29-1; clone_size: few
cdr3_aa: CSARERSGRALVTQYF; j_call: TRBJ2-3; v_call: TRBV20-1; clone_size: .
cdr3_aa: CASSEMSATGELFF; j_call: TRBJ2-2; v_call: TRBV6-1; clone_size: many
cdr3_aa: CASSQPGQGPYEQYF; j_call: TRBJ2-7; v_call: TRBV27; clone_size: many
cdr3_aa: CASSLGFRGLQETQYF; j_call: TRBJ2-5; v_call: TRBV28; clone_size: few
cdr3_aa: CASSLLGVGAYEQYF; j_call: TRBJ2-7; v_call: TRBV7-2; clone_size: few
cdr3_aa: CASSPSGGRTGELFF; j_call: TRBJ2-2; v_call: TRBV18; clone_size: many
cdr3_aa: CSAHSSSYEQYF; j_call: TRBJ2-7; v_call: TRBV20-1; clone_size: many
cdr3_aa: CSARRGLQETQYF; j_call: TRBJ2-5; v_call: TRBV29-1; clone_size: few
cdr3_aa: CASINSGAGGELFF; j_call: TRBJ2-2; v_call: TRBV3-1; clone_size: .
cdr3_aa: CARGTSYEQYF; j_call: TRBJ2-7; v_call: TRBV28; clone_size: many
cdr3_aa: CSARWLAGGELSGQYF; j_call: TRBJ2-7; v_call: TRBV20-1; clone_size: once